This entry lists 8 T cell receptor beta chains sequenced from one sample in a study of blood T cells in healthy people across ages. A second roughly 7 to 12 cycle PCR used barcoded and J-beta primers. TCRdb re-called the 5' RACE reads through MiXCR, storing one row per CDR3 protein. The repertoire holds approximately 810,000 distinct CDR3 sequences, around 36% seen once, with over 10% in the top ten. Specimen: blood. All receptors come from a man aged 18 to 29 in good health.

The J gene is TRBJ2-1, the V gene TRBV6-1; D remains ambiguous. Germline CDR1 MNHNS, CDR2 SASEGT. This CDR3 comprises 14 residues. V lost 7 bases and J 7 bases, leaving 17 bases between the germline ends. CDR3: CASKKGINPNEQFF. The CDR3 DNA sequence: TGTGCCAGCAAGAAGGGAATCAATCCTAATGAGCAGTTCTTC.

There are many counts of this clonotype. V and J are TRBV12-3 or TRBV12-4 and TRBJ2-3; the match to TRBD1 covers 9 bases. The CDR3 spans 17 residues. Trimming at V came to 1 base and at J to 3 bases, leaving 8 bases not matched to a gene. The DNA for the CDR3 is TGTGCCAGCAGTTTAGGGACAGGGGACGGAGCAACAGATACGCAGTATTTT. The encoded protein is CASSLGTGDGATDTQYF.

This clonotype was found once. V is TRBV4-1 and J is TRBJ2-1, with D possibly being TRBD1 or TRBD2 (5 bases each). Germline CDR1 is MGHRA and CDR2 is YSYEKL. The CDR3 sequence is 16 residues long. Trimming took off 4 bases at V and 3 bases at J, with 16 bases between the two ends. The CDR3: CASSLKGRGYYNEQFF. DNA of the CDR3: TGCGCCAGCAGCCTCAAGGGACGGGGTTACTACAATGAGCAGTTCTTC.

Comments on this clonotype: A single base separates this from a much larger clone, so it may be a read error. The chain carries TRBV12-3 or TRBV12-4 and TRBJ2-1, with TRBD2 as a possible D gene (5 bases). V was cut by 4 bases and J by 3 bases, with 13 bases left in between. This CDR3 contains 15 residues. The DNA for the CDR3 is TGTGCCAGCAGTTCCCTCGGCCGGGACTACAATGAGCAGTTCTTC. It encodes CASSSLGRDYNEQFF.

Only one count was recorded for this clonotype. A much bigger clone sits one base away, suggesting this may be a read error. As the CDR3 is not closed by the conserved phenylalanine or tryptophan, this likely results from a read error. The chain recombines TRBV6-5 with TRBJ2-1; tentatively, D is TRBD2 (6 bases). The CDR3 is made up of 16 amino acids. Trimming cost V 2 bases and J 8 bases, with 19 bases left between them. CDR1 MNHEY and CDR2 SVGAGI come from the germline V gene. DNA of the CDR3: TGTGCCAGCAGTTACGGAGGGAGAGTCGCCGGCGATGAGCAGTTCTTG. Encoded protein: CASSYGGRVAGDEQFL.

The V and J genes are TRBV4-1 and TRBJ2-1, with D uncertain. CDR1 is MGHRA, CDR2 YSYEKL, per germline. Trimming stripped 0 bases from V and 5 bases from J, with 8 bases between. The CDR3 sequence is 14 residues long. CDR3 in amino acids: CASSQELTNNEQFF. The CDR3 region has the DNA TGCGCCAGCAGCCAAGAATTAACGAACAATGAGCAGTTCTTC.

This clonotype was recorded at least ten times. The chain employs TRBV25-1 and TRBJ2-1, with D perhaps TRBD1 or TRBD2 (5 bases each). The ends were cut back, 4 bases at V and 6 bases at J, with 10 bases in the middle. Germline V gene sequence: CDR1 MGHDK, CDR2 SYGVNS. This CDR3 has 13 amino acids. The CDR3 nucleotides read TGTGCCAGCAGTGCAGGGACCGGCAATGAGCAGTTCTTC. This gives the protein CASSAGTGNEQFF.

This clonotype has a handful of counts. The chain has TRBV15 and TRBJ1-6, with D possibly matching TRBD1 (6 bases). CDR1 LNHNV and CDR2 YYDKDF come from the germline V gene (reference sequence). There are 16 residues in the CDR3. V was cut by 1 base and J by 10 bases, with 17 bases left in between. The CDR3 is CATSRVLGHEGSPLHF. DNA for the CDR3: TGTGCCACCAGCAGAGTTTTGGGACATGAGGGGTCACCCCTCCACTTT.